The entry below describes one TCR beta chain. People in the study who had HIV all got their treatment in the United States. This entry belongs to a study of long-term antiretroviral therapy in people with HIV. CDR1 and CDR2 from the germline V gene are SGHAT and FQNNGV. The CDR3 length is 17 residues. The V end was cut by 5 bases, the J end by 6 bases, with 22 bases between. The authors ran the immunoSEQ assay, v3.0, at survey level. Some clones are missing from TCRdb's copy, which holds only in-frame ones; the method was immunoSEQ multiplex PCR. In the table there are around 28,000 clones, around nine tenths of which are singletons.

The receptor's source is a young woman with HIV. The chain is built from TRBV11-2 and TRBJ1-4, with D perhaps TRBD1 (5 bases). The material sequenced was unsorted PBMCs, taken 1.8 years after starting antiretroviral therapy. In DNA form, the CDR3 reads TGTGCCAGCAGCCGCATTTCCAGCAGGGAAGGAGATGAAAAACTGTTTTTT. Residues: CASSRISSREGDEKLFF.